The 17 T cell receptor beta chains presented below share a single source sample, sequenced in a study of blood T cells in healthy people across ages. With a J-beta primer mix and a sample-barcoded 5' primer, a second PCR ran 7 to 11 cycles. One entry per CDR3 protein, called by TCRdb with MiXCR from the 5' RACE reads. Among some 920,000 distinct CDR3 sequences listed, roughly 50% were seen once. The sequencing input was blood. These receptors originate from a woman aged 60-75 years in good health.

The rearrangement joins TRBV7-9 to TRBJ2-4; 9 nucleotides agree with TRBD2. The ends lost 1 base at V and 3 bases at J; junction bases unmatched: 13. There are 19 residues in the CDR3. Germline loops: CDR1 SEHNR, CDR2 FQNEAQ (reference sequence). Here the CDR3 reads CASSLGSLAGGPGKNIQYF. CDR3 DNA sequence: TGTGCCAGCAGCTTAGGATCCTTGGCGGGAGGGCCGGGCAAAAACATTCAGTACTTC.

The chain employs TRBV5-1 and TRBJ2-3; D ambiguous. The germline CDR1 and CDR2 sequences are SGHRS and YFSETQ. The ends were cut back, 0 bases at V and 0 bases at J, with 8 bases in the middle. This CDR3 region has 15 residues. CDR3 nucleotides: TGCGCCAGCAGCTTGGATGTTTCTAGCACAGATACGCAGTATTTT. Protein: CASSLDVSSTDTQYF. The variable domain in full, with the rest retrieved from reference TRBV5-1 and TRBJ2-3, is KAGVTQTPRYLIKTRGQQVTLSCSPISGHRSVSWYQQTPGQGLQFLFEYFSETQRNKGNFPGRFSGRQFSNSRSEMNVSTLELGDSALYLCASSLDVSSTDTQYFGPGTRLTVL.

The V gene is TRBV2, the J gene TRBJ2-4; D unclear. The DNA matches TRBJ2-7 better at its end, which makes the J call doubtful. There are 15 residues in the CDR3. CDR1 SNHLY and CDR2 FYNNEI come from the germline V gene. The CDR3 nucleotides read TGTGCCAGCAGTGAAGGTTCACTCCTTAGCCACGAGCAGTACTTC. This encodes CASSEGSLLSHEQYF.

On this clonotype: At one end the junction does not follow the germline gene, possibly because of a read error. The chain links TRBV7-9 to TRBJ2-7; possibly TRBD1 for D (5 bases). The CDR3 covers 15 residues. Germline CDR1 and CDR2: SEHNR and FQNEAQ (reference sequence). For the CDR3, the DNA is TGTGCCTGCAGCTTATGGCCAGGGAAGGTTTACGAGCAGTACTTC. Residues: CACSLWPGKVYEQYF.

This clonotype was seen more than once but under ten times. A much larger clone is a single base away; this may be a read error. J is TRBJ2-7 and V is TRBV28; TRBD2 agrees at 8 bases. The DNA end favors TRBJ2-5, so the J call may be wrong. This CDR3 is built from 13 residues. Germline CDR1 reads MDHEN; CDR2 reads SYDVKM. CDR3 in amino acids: CASSCGGTETQYF. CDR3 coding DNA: TGTGCCAGCAGTTGCGGGGGGACAGAGACCCAGTACTTC.

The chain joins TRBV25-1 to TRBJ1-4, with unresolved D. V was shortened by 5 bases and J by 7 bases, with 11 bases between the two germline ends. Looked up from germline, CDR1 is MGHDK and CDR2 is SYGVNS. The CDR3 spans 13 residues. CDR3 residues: CASSFPTGEKLFF. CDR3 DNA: TGTGCCAGCAGTTTCCCTACTGGTGAAAAACTGTTTTTT.

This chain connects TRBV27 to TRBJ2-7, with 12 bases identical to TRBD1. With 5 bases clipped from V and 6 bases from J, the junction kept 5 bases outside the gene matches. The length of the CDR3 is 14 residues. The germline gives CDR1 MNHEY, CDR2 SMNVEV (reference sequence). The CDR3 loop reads CASSPGTGGAEQYF. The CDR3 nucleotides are TGTGCCAGCAGTCCCGGGACAGGGGGCGCCGAGCAGTACTTC.

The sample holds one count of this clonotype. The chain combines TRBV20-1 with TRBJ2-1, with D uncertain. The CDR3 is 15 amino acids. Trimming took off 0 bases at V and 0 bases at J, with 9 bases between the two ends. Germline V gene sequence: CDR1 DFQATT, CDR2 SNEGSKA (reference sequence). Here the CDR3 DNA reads TGCAGTGCTAGAGACCTAGGTACCTCCTACAATGAGCAGTTCTTC. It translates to CSARDLGTSYNEQFF.

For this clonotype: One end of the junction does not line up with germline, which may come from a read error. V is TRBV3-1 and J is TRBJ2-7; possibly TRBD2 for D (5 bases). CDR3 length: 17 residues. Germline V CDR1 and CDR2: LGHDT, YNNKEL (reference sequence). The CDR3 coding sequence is TGTGCCAGCAGCCAGCGGAACTACGGTTCTAGCTCCTACGAGCAGTACTTT. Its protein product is CASSQRNYGSSSYEQYF.

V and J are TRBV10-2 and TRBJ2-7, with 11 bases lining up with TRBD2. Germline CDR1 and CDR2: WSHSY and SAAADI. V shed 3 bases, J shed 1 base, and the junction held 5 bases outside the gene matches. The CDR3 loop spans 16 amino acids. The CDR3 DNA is TGCGCCAGCAGTGAACCCCCTAGCGGGAGGTCCTACGAGCAGTACTTC. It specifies CASSEPPSGRSYEQYF.

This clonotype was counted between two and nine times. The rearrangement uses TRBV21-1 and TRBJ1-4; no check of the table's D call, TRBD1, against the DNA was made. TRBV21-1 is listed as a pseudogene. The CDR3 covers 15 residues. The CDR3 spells CASSKAVRGPEKLFF. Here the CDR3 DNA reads TGTGCCAGCAGCAAAGCAGTACGGGGGCCTGAAAAACTGTTTTTT.

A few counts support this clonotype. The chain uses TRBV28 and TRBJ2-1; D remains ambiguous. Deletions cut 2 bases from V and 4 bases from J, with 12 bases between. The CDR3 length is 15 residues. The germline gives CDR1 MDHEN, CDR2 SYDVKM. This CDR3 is CASSLPPTVYNEQFF. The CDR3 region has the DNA TGTGCCAGCAGTTTACCCCCCACAGTATACAATGAGCAGTTCTTC.

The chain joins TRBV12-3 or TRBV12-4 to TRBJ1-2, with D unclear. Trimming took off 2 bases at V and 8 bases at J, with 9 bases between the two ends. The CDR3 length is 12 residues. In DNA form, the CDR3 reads TGTGCCAGCAGTTTAATCCCCAAGGGCTACACCTTC. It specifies CASSLIPKGYTF.

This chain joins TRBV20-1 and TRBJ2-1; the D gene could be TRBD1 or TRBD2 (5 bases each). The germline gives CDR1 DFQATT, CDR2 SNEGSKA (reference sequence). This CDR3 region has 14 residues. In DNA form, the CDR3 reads TGCAGGGGGCGGGCGGACCATAGATACAATGAGCAGTTCTTC. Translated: CRGRADHRYNEQFF.

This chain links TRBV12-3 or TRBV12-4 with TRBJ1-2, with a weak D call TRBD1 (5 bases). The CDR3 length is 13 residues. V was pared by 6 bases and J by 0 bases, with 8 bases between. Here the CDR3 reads CASRGPTNYGYTF. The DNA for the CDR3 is TGTGCCAGCAGGGGGCCTACTAACTATGGCTACACCTTC.

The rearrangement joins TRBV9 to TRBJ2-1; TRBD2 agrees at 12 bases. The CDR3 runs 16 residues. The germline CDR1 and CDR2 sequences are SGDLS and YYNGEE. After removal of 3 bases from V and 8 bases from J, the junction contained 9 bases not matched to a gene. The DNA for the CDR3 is TGTGCCAGCAGCGCCCTGACTAGCGGGAGTGTCGATGAGCAGTTCTTC. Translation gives CASSALTSGSVDEQFF.

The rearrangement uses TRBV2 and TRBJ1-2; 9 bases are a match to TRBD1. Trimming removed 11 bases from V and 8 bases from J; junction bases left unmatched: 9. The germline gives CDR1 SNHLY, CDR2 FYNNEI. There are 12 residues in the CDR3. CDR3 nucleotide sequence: TGTGCCGGCAAAGACAGGGGGTTCGGCTACACCTTC. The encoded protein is CAGKDRGFGYTF.